The 27 T cell receptor beta chains presented below share a single source sample, sequenced in a study of STAT5B mutations in CD4+ large granular lymphocyte leukemia. Using immunoSEQ multiplex PCR, the repertoire was profiled, and TCRdb retains in-frame clones only, with some absent. The table records 30,000 to 40,000 clones, approximately 88% of them present only once. Sequences were obtained from CD4+ T cells from blood buffy coats. The receptors were gathered from a human donor in good health.

The chain uses TRBV6-1 and TRBJ1-6; D is uncertain. There are 15 residues in the CDR3. Trimming stripped 2 bases from V and 7 bases from J, with 12 bases between. Germline V gives CDR1 MNHNS, CDR2 SASEGT. This CDR3 is CASSESTAGNSPLHF. In DNA form, the CDR3 reads TGTGCCAGCAGTGAATCGACTGCGGGGAATTCACCCCTCCACTTT.

Worth noting for this clone: Distinct nucleotide sequences in the sample also encode this CDR3. The gene calls are TRBV7-3 and TRBJ1-2, with no clear D. Trimming pared 3 bases from V and 0 bases from J, leaving 8 bases between. Germline CDR1 reads SGHTA; CDR2 reads FQGTGA. The CDR3 is made up of 14 amino acids. In DNA, the CDR3 is TGTGCCAGCAGCTTGGGTACCGCTAACTATGGCTACACCTTC. This gives the protein CASSLGTANYGYTF.

The rearrangement uses TRBV4-3 and TRBJ2-2, with no clear D. The CDR3 runs to 13 residues. Deletions cut 4 bases from V and 7 bases from J, with 10 bases between. From germline, CDR1 is LGHNA and CDR2 YSLEER. CDR3 region: CASSPGRFGELFF. The CDR3, as DNA: TGCGCCAGCAGCCCCGGGCGGTTCGGGGAGCTGTTTTTT.

CDR3 DNA sequence: TGTGCCAGCAGCGTACCCCTAAACGACAGGGCCGCTGGGGCCAACGTCCTGACTTTC. Protein sequence: CASSVPLNDRAAGANVLTF. The chain has TRBV9 and TRBJ2-6, with TRBD1 matching over 7 bases. Germline CDR1 SGDLS, CDR2 YYNGEE. This CDR3 is built from 19 residues. Trimming took 1 base from V and 2 from J; bases not matched to a gene: 12.

The chain recombines TRBV7-6 with TRBJ2-6, with TRBD1 matching 9 bases. The length of the CDR3 is 19 residues. V shed 1 base and J 2 bases; nucleotides not matched to a gene: 9. Germline loops: CDR1 SGHVS, CDR2 FNYEAQ. The CDR3 sequence: CASSLGPRTGVAGANVLTF. The CDR3 nucleotides read TGTGCCAGCAGCTTAGGCCCGAGGACAGGGGTGGCTGGGGCCAACGTCCTGACTTTC.

With regard to this clone: At one end, the junction sequence differs from germline, possibly due to a read error. The rearrangement links TRBV7-7 to TRBJ2-2; 7 nucleotides agree with TRBD1. This CDR3 has 14 amino acids. Germline values: CDR1 SSHAT, CDR2 FNYEAQ (reference sequence). The CDR3 spells CASSLGQHTGELFF. The DNA of the CDR3 is TGTGCTAGCAGCCTGGGACAGCACACCGGGGAGCTGTTTTTT.

The chain carries TRBV5-1 and TRBJ1-2, with D unresolved. This CDR3 comprises 12 residues. From germline, CDR1 is SGHRS and CDR2 YFSETQ. Trimming cost V 7 bases and J 3 bases, with 10 bases left between them. The CDR3 loop is CASRFGHYGYTF. CDR3 DNA: TGCGCCAGCCGGTTTGGTCACTATGGCTACACCTTC.

CDR3 in DNA: TGTGCCGCTGGGGGAACTAGCGCCCGTTCGGATACGCAGTATTTT. Encoded protein: CAAGGTSARSDTQYF. The chain uses TRBV5-4 and TRBJ2-3, with TRBD2 identical over 7 bases. Germline V CDR1 and CDR2: SGHNT, YYREEE (reference sequence). The junction had 17 bases not matched to a gene; V was cut back by 10 bases and J by 6 bases. CDR3 length: 15 residues.

This clone was counted only a few times. The chain is built from TRBV5-4 and TRBJ2-7; the match to TRBD2 covers 11 bases. Germline values: CDR1 SGHNT, CDR2 YYREEE (reference sequence). V lost 0 bases and J lost 2; bases outside the gene matches: 1. The CDR3 length is 15 residues. CDR3 residues: CASSLGGLAAYEQYF. In DNA, the CDR3 is TGTGCCAGCAGCTTGGGGGGACTAGCGGCCTACGAGCAGTACTTC.

This chain uses TRBV25-1 with TRBJ2-7; D is perhaps TRBD1 or TRBD2 (5 bases each). Trimming stripped 4 bases from V and 1 base from J, with 17 bases between. This CDR3 is 16 amino acids long. Germline lookup yields CDR1 MGHDK and CDR2 SYGVNS. In DNA form, the CDR3 reads TGTGCCAGCAGTGGTCCCGCCCGGGGCCCATCCTACGAGCAGTACTTC. Its protein product is CASSGPARGPSYEQYF.

This clone appeared a single time. This chain joins TRBV27 and TRBJ2-5; possibly TRBD1 for D (5 bases). Trimming cost V 8 bases and J 3 bases, with 28 bases left between them. CDR3 length: 18 amino acids. Germline lookup yields CDR1 MNHEY and CDR2 SMNVEV (reference sequence). This CDR3 reads CASDLKPPSGPGEETQYF. For the CDR3, the DNA is TGTGCCAGCGACCTGAAGCCCCCCTCAGGGCCCGGCGAAGAGACCCAGTACTTC.

The chain employs TRBV11-1 and TRBJ1-1; D perhaps matches TRBD1 (6 bases). There are 12 residues in the CDR3. Germline CDR1 is SGHAT and CDR2 is FQDESV (reference sequence). The V gene lost 6 bases and the J gene lost 5 bases, with 10 bases spanning the gap. CDR3 sequence (DNA): TGTGCCAGCAGATCTACAGGGACTGAAGCTTTCTTT. It codes for CASRSTGTEAFF. Supplemented by reference TRBV11-1 and TRBJ1-1, the full variable domain reads EAEVAQSPRYKITEKSQAVAFWCDPISGHATLYWYRQILGQGPELLVQFQDESVVDDSQLPKDRFSAERLKGVDSTLKIQPAELGDSAMYLCASRSTGTEAFFGQGTRLTVV.

The chain employs TRBV5-1 and TRBJ2-2; the D gene could be TRBD1 or TRBD2 (6 bases each). Germline CDR1 SGHRS, CDR2 YFSETQ. The CDR3 is 15 residues long. Trimming left V 4 bases short and J 3 bases short, with 13 bases between. The CDR3 reads CASSGGGLDTGELFF. For the CDR3, the DNA is TGCGCCAGCAGCGGAGGGGGATTGGACACCGGGGAGCTGTTTTTT.

The chain employs TRBV7-9 and TRBJ1-2; TRBD1 matches 9 bases. J lost 5 bases, V lost 4 bases, and 5 bases had no gene match. The CDR3 contains 14 residues. The germline gives CDR1 SEHNR, CDR2 FQNEAQ (reference sequence). The chain's CDR3 is CASSSRGTGYGYTF. CDR3 DNA sequence: TGTGCCAGCAGCTCCCGGGGGACAGGGTATGGCTACACCTTC.

The J gene is TRBJ2-7, the V gene TRBV7-2; 8 bases line up with TRBD2. J was trimmed by 5 bases and V by 3 bases; bases with no gene match: 15. CDR3 length equals 17 residues. Germline V gene sequence: CDR1 SGHTA, CDR2 FQGNSA. The CDR3 DNA reads as TGTGCCAGCAGCTTCTCCCGCGGGCTAGCGGGTGGGGACGAGCAGTACTTC. Protein: CASSFSRGLAGGDEQYF. The complete variable domain, with remaining parts taken from reference TRBV7-2 and TRBJ2-7, reads GAGVSQSPSNKVTEKGKDVELRCDPISGHTALYWYRQSLGQGLEFLIYFQGNSAPDKSGLPSDRFSAERTGGSVSTLTIQRTQQEDSAVYLCASSFSRGLAGGDEQYFGPGTRLTVT.

The chain has TRBV7-9 and TRBJ1-1; D perhaps matches TRBD1 (6 bases). Trimming took 2 bases from V and 7 from J, leaving 20 bases between them. Germline CDR1 reads SEHNR; CDR2 reads FQNEAQ (reference sequence). The CDR3 runs to 16 residues. The DNA of the CDR3 is TGTGCCAGCAGCTTAAGGTTCGGGGGCAGGGAGGGTGAAGCTTTCTTT. Translation gives CASSLRFGGREGEAFF.

The chain couples TRBV15 to TRBJ2-7; D gene unclear. The V and J ends lost 0 bases and 4 bases respectively, with 13 bases between them. This CDR3 is 15 amino acids long. The germline V gene has CDR1 LNHNV and CDR2 YYDKDF (reference sequence). The CDR3 sequence is CATSRDPGFLYEQYF. CDR3 DNA sequence: TGTGCCACCAGCAGAGACCCGGGCTTTTTATACGAGCAGTACTTC.

This sequence joins TRBV6-1 and TRBJ2-6; D might be TRBD1 (6 bases). V was pared by 8 bases and J by 0 bases, with 8 bases between. Per the germline V gene, CDR1 is MNHNS and CDR2 is SASEGT. The CDR3 loop spans 14 amino acids. The CDR3 region has the DNA TGTGCCAGCCAAGGGGGCTCTGGGGCCAACGTCCTGACTTTC. Residues: CASQGGSGANVLTF.

The chain uses TRBV5-1 and TRBJ1-1; D not certain. From germline, CDR1 is SGHRS and CDR2 YFSETQ. This CDR3 has 14 amino acids. V was shortened by 0 bases and J by 0 bases, with 6 bases between the two germline ends. The CDR3 loop is CASSLDRMNTEAFF. CDR3 DNA: TGCGCCAGCAGCTTGGACAGAATGAACACTGAAGCTTTCTTT.

This chain links TRBV6-6 with TRBJ2-7; either TRBD1 or TRBD2 may supply D (6 bases each). CDR1 and CDR2 (germline): MNHNY, SVGAGI (reference sequence). The CDR3 is 13 amino acids. V dropped 7 bases and J dropped 5 bases, with 15 bases sitting between them. The CDR3 protein is CASTEEGEHEQYF. The CDR3 bases are TGTGCCAGCACTGAGGAGGGGGAGCACGAGCAGTACTTC.

V usage is TRBV6-1 and J usage is TRBJ1-1, with a possible D match to TRBD1 (5 bases). Per the germline V gene, CDR1 is MNHNS and CDR2 is SASEGT. The CDR3 contains 13 residues. V was pared by 0 bases and J by 10 bases, with 12 bases between. CDR3 sequence (DNA): TGTGCCAGCAGTGAAGCGCTTGGGACTCTAGCTTTCTTT. This translates into CASSEALGTLAFF.

This chain connects TRBV10-3 to TRBJ2-1, with D possibly TRBD1 on 5 matching bases. Trimming removed 3 bases at V and 0 bases at J, with 9 bases between. CDR3 length equals 15 residues. Germline V gene sequence: CDR1 ENHRY, CDR2 SYGVKD. CDR3 in DNA: TGTGCCATCAGTGAAGGGGCGAGCTCCTACAATGAGCAGTTCTTC. Protein: CAISEGASSYNEQFF.

The V and J genes are TRBV4-2 and TRBJ2-7; 8 nucleotides align to TRBD1. The germline CDR1 and CDR2 sequences are LGHNA and YNFKEQ. Unmatched junction bases numbered 5, after V lost 6 bases and J lost 1 base. The CDR3 has 14 residues. The CDR3 spells CASSQDRESYEQYF. The DNA of the CDR3 is TGTGCCAGCAGTCAGGACAGGGAATCCTACGAGCAGTACTTC.

V and J are TRBV9 and TRBJ2-5; maybe TRBD2 (5 bases). The J call may be mistaken, given a closer DNA end match to TRBJ2-7. The CDR3 is made up of 11 amino acids. Per germline, CDR1 SGDLS and CDR2 YYNGEE. The CDR3 DNA follows: TGTGCCAGCAGTCGAGGGTTCGAGCAGTACTTC. Protein sequence: CASSRGFEQYF.

The CDR3 region is CASSRTLGTPGGYTF. CDR3 DNA sequence: TGTGCCAGCAGTCGCACTCTCGGGACCCCGGGAGGCTACACCTTC. The rearrangement links TRBV6-5 to TRBJ1-2; possible D gene TRBD1, 5 bases. Germline-derived CDR1 and CDR2 are MNHEY and SVGAGI. The V gene lost 5 bases and the J gene lost 8 bases, with 21 bases spanning the gap. The length of the CDR3 is 15 residues.

J is TRBJ2-3 and V is TRBV29-1; unclear D gene. This CDR3 region has 13 residues. V was trimmed by 4 bases and J by 3 bases, leaving 11 bases between them. Per germline, CDR1 SQVTM and CDR2 ANQGSEA. The CDR3 region is CSVGAPATDTQYF. As DNA, the CDR3 is TGCAGCGTTGGAGCCCCCGCGACAGATACGCAGTATTTT.

In this sample, this clone turned up once. The chain recombines TRBV14 with TRBJ2-5, with D hard to call. V was clipped by 4 bases and J by 4 bases, with 10 bases between them. Germline V gene lookup returns CDR1 SGHDN and CDR2 FVKESK. This CDR3 spans 13 amino acids. In DNA, the CDR3 is TGTGCCAGCAGCCCCTGGTATGCAGAGACCCAGTACTTC. Residues: CASSPWYAETQYF.